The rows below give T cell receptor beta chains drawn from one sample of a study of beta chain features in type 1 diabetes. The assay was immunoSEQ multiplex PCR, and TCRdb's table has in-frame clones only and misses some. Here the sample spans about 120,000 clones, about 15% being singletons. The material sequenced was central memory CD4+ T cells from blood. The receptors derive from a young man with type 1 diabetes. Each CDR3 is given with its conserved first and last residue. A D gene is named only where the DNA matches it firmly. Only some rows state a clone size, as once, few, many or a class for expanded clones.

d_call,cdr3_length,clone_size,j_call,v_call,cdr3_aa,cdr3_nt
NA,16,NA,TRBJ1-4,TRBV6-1,CASSEATAWTNEKLFF,TGTGCCAGCAGTGAAGCGACAGCCTGGACTAATGAAAAACTGTTTTTT
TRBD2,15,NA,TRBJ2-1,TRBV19,CASSLTTSGDNEQFF,TGTGCCAGTAGTCTAACGACTAGCGGGGACAATGAGCAGTTCTTC
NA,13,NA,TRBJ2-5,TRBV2,CASSETGKETQYF,TGTGCCAGCAGTGAAACGGGGAAAGAGACCCAGTACTTC
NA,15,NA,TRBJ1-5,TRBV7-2,CASSSQTWSNQPQHF,TGTGCCAGCAGCTCCCAAACCTGGAGCAATCAGCCCCAGCATTTT
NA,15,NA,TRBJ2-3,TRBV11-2,CASSAGPFSTDTQYF,TGTGCCAGCAGCGCGGGACCCTTTAGCACAGATACGCAGTATTTT
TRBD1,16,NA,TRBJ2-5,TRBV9,CASSVESGTGARTQYF,TGTGCCAGCAGCGTAGAAAGCGGGACAGGGGCCAGGACCCAGTACTTC
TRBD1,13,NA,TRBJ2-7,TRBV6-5,CASRKDREHEQYF,TGTGCCAGCAGGAAGGACAGGGAGCACGAGCAGTACTTC
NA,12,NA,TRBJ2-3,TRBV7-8,CASSLLEDTQYF,TGTGCCAGCAGCCTCCTGGAAGATACGCAGTATTTT
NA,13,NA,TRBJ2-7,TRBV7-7,CASSLGGASEQYF,TGTGCTAGCAGCTTAGGGGGGGCAAGTGAGCAGTACTTC
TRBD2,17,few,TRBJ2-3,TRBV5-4,CASSLVLAGVGTDTQYF,TGTGCCAGCAGCTTAGTACTAGCGGGGGTGGGCACAGATACGCAGTATTTT
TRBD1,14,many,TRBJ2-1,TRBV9,CASSVGGTGGEQFF,TGTGCCAGCAGCGTAGGTGGGACAGGTGGCGAGCAGTTCTTC
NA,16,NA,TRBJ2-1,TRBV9,CASSVGTGTSYNEQFF,TGTGCCAGCAGCGTAGGTACCGGGACTTCCTACAATGAGCAGTTCTTC
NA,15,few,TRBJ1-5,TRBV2,CASSPVGGGNQPQHF,TGTGCCAGCAGTCCCGTGGGGGGCGGCAATCAGCCCCAGCATTTT
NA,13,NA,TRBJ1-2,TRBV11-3,CASSLDGIYGYTF,TGTGCCAGCAGTCTCGACGGAATCTATGGCTACACCTTC
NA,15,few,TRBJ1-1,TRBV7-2,CASSLAWGGVTEAFF,TGTGCCAGCAGCTTAGCGTGGGGGGGCGTCACTGAAGCTTTCTTT
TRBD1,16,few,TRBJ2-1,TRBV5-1,CASSFDGQVPLNEQFF,TGCGCCAGCAGCTTTGATGGACAGGTCCCTCTGAATGAGCAGTTCTTC
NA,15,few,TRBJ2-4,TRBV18,CASSPGNSEGNIQYF,TGTGCCAGCTCACCGGGGAACTCCGAGGGAAACATTCAGTACTTC
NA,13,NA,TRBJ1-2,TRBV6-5,CASSLSRDYGYTF,TGTGCCAGCAGTCTCTCAAGGGACTATGGCTACACCTTC
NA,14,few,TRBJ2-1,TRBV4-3,CASSHQTVDNEQFF,TGCGCCAGCAGCCACCAGACGGTTGACAATGAGCAGTTCTTC
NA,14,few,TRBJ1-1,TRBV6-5,CASSTSGGRTEAFF,TGTGCCAGCAGTACCTCCGGGGGGAGGACTGAAGCTTTCTTT
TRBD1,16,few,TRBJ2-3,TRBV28,CASSLPGQGVSDTQYF,TGTGCCAGCAGCCTCCCGGGACAGGGGGTTAGCGATACGCAGTATTTT
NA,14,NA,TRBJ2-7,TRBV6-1,CASGNMGAMNEQYF,TGTGCCAGCGGGAATATGGGGGCGATGAACGAGCAGTACTTC
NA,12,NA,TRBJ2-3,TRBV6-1,CASSEAFGTQYF,TGTGCCAGCAGTGAAGCGTTTGGTACGCAGTATTTT
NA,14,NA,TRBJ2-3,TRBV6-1,CASSEAYPTDTQYF,TGTGCCAGCAGTGAAGCTTACCCCACAGATACGCAGTATTTT
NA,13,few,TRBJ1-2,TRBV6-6,CASSSKRDYGYTF,TGTGCCAGCAGCAGCAAGAGGGACTATGGCTACACCTTC